These T cell receptor beta chains were read from a single sample in a study of blood T cell repertoires in COVID-19. Measured with immunoSEQ multiplex PCR; TCRdb has only the in-frame clones, and not every one. The repertoire holds just under 150,000 clones, around 86% seen once, with about 37% in the top ten. Sequencing was carried out using peripheral blood. Receptors originate from a man over 45 who had recovered from COVID-19. Each CDR3 is given with its conserved first and last residue. D genes are given only for firm matches. Size values are once, few and many counts, or a class for expanded clones, and some rows have none.

j_call d_call clone_size cdr3_length v_call cdr3_aa cdr3_nt
TRBJ1-2 - once 15 TRBV25-1 CASSELTETNYGYTF TGTGCCAGCAGTGAATTAACAGAAACTAACTATGGCTACACCTTC
TRBJ2-5 TRBD2 few 18 TRBV6-2/TRBV6-3 CASSYSTSWTSGGMAQYF TGTGCCAGCAGTTACTCGACGTCGTGGACTAGCGGGGGTATGGCCCAGTACTTC
TRBJ2-6 TRBD1 - 15 TRBV19 CASKGDSSGANVLTF TGTGCCAGTAAGGGGGACAGCTCTGGGGCCAACGTCCTGACTTTC
TRBJ1-2 - - 11 TRBV29-1 CSVAGGESYTF TGCAGCGTTGCTGGGGGCGAAAGCTACACCTTC
TRBJ1-2 - - 13 TRBV18 CASSPGQKYGYTF TGTGCCAGCTCACCAGGGCAGAAATATGGCTACACCTTC
TRBJ2-1 - - 16 TRBV20-1 CSASPMRGPNNNEQFF TGCAGTGCTAGTCCCATGCGGGGACCTAACAACAATGAGCAGTTCTTC
TRBJ2-2 TRBD1 - 14 TRBV27 CASRDRGFTGELFF TGTGCCAGCAGAGACAGGGGGTTTACCGGGGAGCTGTTTTTT
TRBJ1-5 - - 12 TRBV19 CASSEINQPQHF TGTGCCAGTAGCGAGATTAATCAGCCCCAGCATTTT
TRBJ2-1 TRBD2 - 15 TRBV27 CASSFLAGSYNEQFF TGTGCCAGCAGTTTTCTAGCGGGGAGTTACAATGAGCAGTTCTTC
TRBJ2-5 - - 12 TRBV15 CATSRDGGGADF TGTGCCACCAGCAGAGATGGTGGGGGGGCGGACTTC
TRBJ1-2 TRBD1 - 16 TRBV3-1/TRBV3-2 CASSPQRDSSNYGYTF TGTGCCAGCAGCCCGCAAAGGGACAGTTCTAACTATGGCTACACCTTC
TRBJ2-2 TRBD2 - 16 TRBV4-3 CASSQEAGPNTGELFF TGCGCCAGCAGCCAAGAAGCGGGGCCGAACACCGGGGAGCTGTTTTTT
TRBJ2-3 TRBD1 - 17 TRBV9 CASSLRGQALGTDTQYF TGTGCCAGCAGCCTGAGGGGACAGGCACTGGGGACAGATACGCAGTATTTT
TRBJ1-1 - - 14 TRBV5-1 CASSFDSMNTEAFF TGCGCCAGCAGCTTCGACAGCATGAACACTGAAGCTTTCTTT
TRBJ2-2 - - 13 TRBV2 CASSELAGGELFF TGTGCCAGCAGTGAGCTTGCGGGCGGGGAGCTGTTTTTT
TRBJ1-1 - once 17 TRBV6-1 CASSEALAVRGLSEAFF TGTGCCAGCAGTGAAGCGCTGGCTGTTCGAGGTCTATCTGAAGCTTTCTTT
TRBJ1-5 - - 13 TRBV6-5 CASQIYSNQPQHF TGTGCCAGCCAGATTTATAGCAATCAGCCCCAGCATTTT
TRBJ2-1 - - 14 TRBV6-1 CASSEGLAYNEQFF TGTGCCAGCAGTGAAGGACTAGCCTACAATGAGCAGTTCTTC
TRBJ1-6 - - 16 TRBV3-1/TRBV3-2 CASSQRTDTYNSPLHF TGTGCCAGCAGCCAAAGGACAGACACCTATAATTCACCCCTCCACTTT
TRBJ2-5 TRBD2 - 13 TRBV2 CASSVSGQETQYF TGTGCCAGCAGTGTTAGCGGGCAAGAGACCCAGTACTTC
TRBJ1-6 TRBD1 - 15 TRBV11-3 CASSLGGQGGSPLHF TGTGCCAGCAGCTTAGGGGGACAGGGCGGATCACCCCTCCACTTT
TRBJ2-3 TRBD2 - 17 TRBV3-1/TRBV3-2 CASSQGTSGRSTDTQYF TGTGCCAGCAGCCAAGGGACTAGCGGGCGAAGCACAGATACGCAGTATTTT
TRBJ2-7 TRBD1 - 14 TRBV5-1 CASSSGQPSYEQYF TGCGCCAGCAGCTCGGGACAGCCTTCCTACGAGCAGTACTTC
TRBJ2-2 - - 16 TRBV5-5 CASSLFLVASAGELFF TGTGCCAGCAGCTTGTTTCTAGTAGCGTCGGCCGGGGAGCTGTTTTTT
TRBJ2-5 TRBD2 once 16 TRBV3-1/TRBV3-2 CASSPPRLAAQETQYF TGTGCCAGCAGCCCTCCCCGACTAGCGGCACAAGAGACCCAGTACTTC
TRBJ1-2 - - 14 TRBV5-4 CASSLVGENYGYTF TGTGCCAGCAGCTTGGTAGGAGAAAACTATGGCTACACCTTC
TRBJ2-7 TRBD1 - 16 TRBV25-1 CASSEPRDRGYYEQYF TGTGCCAGCAGTGAGCCCCGGGACAGGGGTTACTACGAGCAGTACTTC
TRBJ1-5 TRBD1 - 14 TRBV6-2/TRBV6-3 CASSSTGGSQPQHF TGTGCCAGCAGTTCCACAGGGGGAAGTCAGCCCCAGCATTTT
TRBJ2-2 - - 15 TRBV3-1/TRBV3-2 CASSQKGGGTGELFF TGTGCCAGCAGCCAAAAGGGAGGAGGTACCGGGGAGCTGTTTTTT
TRBJ1-2 TRBD1 - 16 TRBV20-1 CSASGTGGLANYGYTF TGCAGTGCTAGTGGGACAGGGGGCCTCGCTAACTATGGCTACACCTTC
TRBJ1-3 TRBD1 - 15 TRBV18 CATHQDRSSGNTIYF TGTGCCACCCACCAGGACAGGAGCTCTGGAAACACCATATATTTT
TRBJ1-4 TRBD1 - 18 TRBV5-5 CASSLSPFQTGTEEKLFF TGTGCCAGCAGCTTGTCACCCTTTCAAACCGGGACAGAGGAAAAACTGTTTTTT
TRBJ1-2 TRBD1 - 14 TRBV7-2 CASSPQGVGYGYTF TGTGCCAGCAGCCCTCAGGGGGTTGGCTATGGCTACACCTTC
TRBJ2-1 TRBD2 - 15 TRBV29-1 CSVEDPGTSEYEQFF TGCAGCGTTGAAGATCCTGGAACTAGCGAGTATGAGCAGTTCTTC
TRBJ2-1 - - 15 TRBV7-9 CASSLGANPHNEQFF TGTGCCAGCAGCTTGGGGGCGAACCCTCACAATGAGCAGTTCTTC
TRBJ2-7 TRBD1 - 13 TRBV10-3 CAIRRDREYEQYF TGTGCCATCAGGAGAGACAGGGAATACGAGCAGTACTTC
TRBJ1-6 TRBD1 once 17 TRBV7-2 CASSLGGPRDRGSPLHF TGTGCCAGCAGCTTAGGGGGCCCCCGGGACAGGGGTTCACCCCTCCACTTT
TRBJ2-7 TRBD1 - 12 TRBV30 CAQDRGSYEQYF TGTGCCCAAGACAGGGGATCCTACGAGCAGTACTTC
TRBJ1-5 - - 15 TRBV25-1 CASSEGRVGNQPQHF TGTGCCAGCAGTGAGGGCAGGGTTGGCAATCAGCCCCAGCATTTT
TRBJ1-1 TRBD1 - 18 TRBV15 CATSSEYGTGGINTEAFF TGTGCCACCAGCAGTGAATACGGGACAGGGGGCATTAACACTGAAGCTTTCTTT
TRBJ1-6 TRBD1 - 14 TRBV10-3 CAISDRGQASPLHF TGTGCCATCAGTGACAGGGGACAGGCGTCACCCCTCCACTTT
TRBJ1-2 - once 14 TRBV3-1/TRBV3-2 CASSQWDLGDGYTF TGTGCCAGCAGCCAATGGGATCTAGGGGATGGCTACACCTTC
TRBJ1-4 - - 15 TRBV7-8 CASRGRGSPNEKLFF TGTGCCAGCAGGGGCCGCGGGAGCCCTAATGAAAAACTGTTTTTT
TRBJ1-1 TRBD1 - 14 TRBV10-3 CGTTTGAQGTEAFF TGTGGCACGACGACAGGGGCCCAAGGCACTGAAGCTTTCTTT
TRBJ2-3 - - 15 TRBV5-1 CASSLGFGDTDTQYF TGCGCCAGCAGCTTGGGGTTCGGGGACACAGATACGCAGTATTTT
TRBJ1-6 - - 17 TRBV4-2 CASSQDDTSSYNSPLHF TGTGCCAGCAGCCAAGATGATACGAGCTCCTATAATTCACCCCTCCACTTT
TRBJ1-2 TRBD1 few 15 TRBV7-2 CASSLERTGLYGYTF TGTGCCAGCAGCTTAGAGCGGACAGGCCTCTATGGCTACACCTTC
TRBJ1-1 - - 14 TRBV7-3 CASSLHQGNTEAFF TGTGCCAGCAGCTTACATCAGGGAAACACTGAAGCTTTCTTT
TRBJ2-2 TRBD2 - 17 TRBV7-3 CASSSPGGGTNTGELFF TGTGCCAGCAGCTCCCCCGGGGGGGGAACCAACACCGGGGAGCTGTTTTTT
TRBJ1-1 - - 13 TRBV11-3 CASRWTSNTEAFF TGTGCCAGCAGATGGACATCGAACACTGAAGCTTTCTTT
TRBJ2-5 - few 15 TRBV6-5 CASSYSIGQGGTQYF TGTGCCAGCAGTTACTCGATTGGGCAGGGAGGGACCCAGTACTTC
TRBJ1-1 - - 15 TRBV11-2 CASSPAGRVNTEAFF TGTGCCAGCAGCCCCGCAGGCAGAGTGAACACTGAAGCTTTCTTT
TRBJ2-2 - - 12 TRBV29-1 CSAGENTGELFF TGCAGCGCCGGAGAGAACACCGGGGAGCTGTTTTTT
TRBJ1-1 - - 13 TRBV19 CASSQGLVTEAFF TGTGCCAGTAGTCAGGGTCTAGTCACTGAAGCTTTCTTT
TRBJ1-5 - - 14 TRBV6-5 CASSYGRGNQPQHF TGTGCCAGCAGTTACGGCAGGGGCAATCAGCCCCAGCATTTT
TRBJ1-6 - few 12 TRBV6-2/TRBV6-3 CASSRQNSPLHF TGTGCCAGCAGTCGACAGAATTCACCCCTCCACTTT
TRBJ2-7 - - 14 TRBV18 CASSPRQRSYEQYF TGTGCCAGCTCACCGCGACAGAGGTCCTACGAGCAGTACTTC
TRBJ2-3 - - 11 TRBV7-9 CASSGGDTQYF TGTGCCAGCAGCGGCGGCGATACGCAGTATTTT
TRBJ1-4 - - 15 TRBV4-1 CASSQAWPSNEKLFF TGCGCCAGCAGCCAAGCTTGGCCTTCTAATGAAAAACTGTTTTTT
TRBJ2-2 - - 16 TRBV4-3 CASSQEAGPNTGELFF TGCGCCAGCAGCCAAGAGGCAGGCCCGAACACCGGGGAGCTGTTTTTT